One sample yielded the 28 T cell receptor beta chains listed below, sequenced in a study of blood T cells in healthy people across ages. It was with a sample-barcoded 5' primer and a J-beta primer mix that a second PCR of roughly 7 to 12 cycles was run. TCRdb called the 5' RACE reads again in MiXCR, with one record for every CDR3 protein. The sample yields roughly 1.6 million distinct CDR3 sequences, roughly 30% seen once. The sample consisted of blood. The receptors come from a woman aged 25 to 39 in good health.

This clonotype was seen a few times. V is TRBV10-3 and J is TRBJ1-1, with 9 bases fitting TRBD1. The germline gives CDR1 ENHRY, CDR2 SYGVKD. Germline trimming cut 11 bases from V and 1 base from J; bases unmatched to any gene: 11. This CDR3 region has 15 residues. Here the CDR3 DNA reads TGTGCCTCCCACCGGGACAGGGTCCCGAACACTGAAGCTTTCTTT. Amino acid sequence: CASHRDRVPNTEAFF.

This sequence joins TRBV4-1 and TRBJ1-2; 7 nucleotides line up with TRBD1. There are 18 residues in the CDR3. Per germline, CDR1 MGHRA and CDR2 YSYEKL. V lost 0 bases and J lost 1; bases outside the gene matches: 11. The CDR3 reads CASSQDRQGPNRNYGYTF. In DNA, the CDR3 is TGCGCCAGCAGCCAAGATCGACAGGGACCTAACCGTAACTATGGCTACACCTTC.

This clonotype was found a few times. The CDR3 loop reads CAISAGPAYEQYF. The CDR3 DNA sequence: TGTGCCATCAGTGCTGGGCCAGCCTACGAGCAGTACTTC. The rearrangement joins TRBV10-3 to TRBJ2-7; no reliable D call. CDR3 length: 13 amino acids. V lost 4 bases to trimming and J lost 2 bases, with 9 bases between them. In germline, CDR1 is ENHRY, CDR2 SYGVKD.

The rearrangement joins TRBV12-3 or TRBV12-4 to TRBJ2-1; a weak D match, TRBD1 (6 bases). The CDR3 extends over 16 amino acids. With 7 bases removed from V and 1 base from J, the gap between germline ends came to 17 bases. CDR3 amino acids: CASTPVGTPSYNEQFF. DNA of the CDR3: TGTGCCAGCACCCCTGTGGGGACACCGTCCTACAATGAGCAGTTCTTC.

This chain connects TRBV7-2 to TRBJ1-2; D not certain. This CDR3 has 11 residues. Trimming shortened V by 2 bases and J by 9 bases, and 7 bases separated the two germline ends. Germline V gene data show CDR1 as SGHTA and CDR2 as FQGNSA. The CDR3 here is CASSLIRSYTF. The CDR3 bases are TGTGCCAGCAGCTTAATTCGGAGCTACACCTTC.

The V gene is TRBV3-1, the J gene TRBJ2-7; 10 bases fit TRBD2. The end of the DNA is better explained by TRBJ2-5, so the J call may be wrong. The CDR3 has 15 residues. The germline CDR1 and CDR2 sequences are LGHDT and YNNKEL (reference sequence). The CDR3 loop is CASRRSGGALETQYF. CDR3 sequence (DNA): TGTGCCAGCAGGCGAAGCGGGGGGGCCTTAGAGACCCAGTACTTC.

This clonotype has at least ten counts. The chain employs TRBV29-1 and TRBJ2-3; D gene uncertain. Between the trimmed V and J ends, which lost 5 bases and 2 bases, there was a span of 17 bases. Germline V gives CDR1 SQVTM, CDR2 ANQGSEA. The CDR3 runs to 15 residues. This CDR3 reads CSVYYGVRFTDTQYF. The CDR3 coding sequence is TGCAGCGTTTACTATGGGGTTAGATTCACAGATACGCAGTATTTT.

This clonotype was found many times. The DNA for the CDR3 is TGTGCCAGCAGCCAGGGGGTTACCTACGAGCAGTACTTC. Protein: CASSQGVTYEQYF. The chain combines TRBV7-7 with TRBJ2-7, with TRBD1 matching over 7 bases. From germline, CDR1 is SSHAT and CDR2 FNYEAQ (reference sequence). The CDR3 has 13 residues. With V trimmed by 5 bases and J by 2 bases, 3 bases remained unmatched. Filled out from reference TRBV7-7 and TRBJ2-7, the complete variable domain reads GAGVSQSPRYKVTKRGQDVTLRCDPISSHATLYWYQQALGQGPEFLTYFNYEAQPDKSGLPSDRFSAERPEGSISTLTIQRTEQRDSAMYRCASSQGVTYEQYFGPGTRLTVT.

This clonotype has a handful of counts. The V and J genes are TRBV3-1 and TRBJ1-1; D might be TRBD1 (5 bases). CDR3 length: 15 amino acids. The germline CDR1 and CDR2 sequences are LGHDT and YNNKEL (reference sequence). V gave up 1 base and J gave up 3 bases, with 12 bases separating them. This CDR3 is CASSQVAGRDTEAFF. CDR3 in DNA: TGTGCCAGCAGCCAAGTGGCAGGGCGAGACACTGAAGCTTTCTTT.

The chain has TRBV11-2 and TRBJ2-3; tentative D call: TRBD2 (6 bases). Germline values: CDR1 SGHAT, CDR2 FQNNGV. The CDR3 is made up of 13 amino acids. The V gene lost 4 bases and the J gene lost 5 bases, with 10 bases spanning the gap. CDR3 nucleotide sequence: TGTGCCAGCAGCTGGGGACTGTTAGATACGCAGTATTTT. Translating it yields CASSWGLLDTQYF.

The chain links TRBV10-3 to TRBJ2-5; 10 positions agree with TRBD2. V lost 0 bases to trimming and J lost 5 bases; unmatched junction nucleotides: 9. CDR3 length: 17 residues. Germline assignment: CDR1 ENHRY and CDR2 SYGVKD. Here the CDR3 DNA reads TGTGCCATCAGTGAGTCGGGTCTAGCGGGAGAAGGCGAGACCCAGTACTTC. This gives the protein CAISESGLAGEGETQYF.

A word on this clonotype: A read error may produce the germline difference seen at one junction end. The chain is built from TRBV3-1 and TRBJ2-5; D is possibly TRBD1 (6 bases). The DNA end is more similar to TRBJ2-7, so the J call may be wrong. The CDR3 spans 17 residues. Germline CDR1 LGHDT, CDR2 YNNKEL (reference sequence). The CDR3 coding sequence is TGTGCCAGCAGCCATTTGAGGGGAACAGGGACGTCCTCCGAGCAGTACTTC. Translated, it gives CASSHLRGTGTSSEQYF.

The chain employs TRBV12-3 or TRBV12-4 and TRBJ2-3; D is uncertain. This CDR3 has 14 residues. With 3 bases removed from V and 5 bases from J, the gap between germline ends came to 12 bases. In DNA, the CDR3 is TGTGCCAGCAGTTTGTGTGGCGGAGTAGATACGCAGTATTTT. It is translated as CASSLCGGVDTQYF.

Only a few counts were recorded for this clonotype. This chain joins TRBV20-1 and TRBJ1-5, with D perhaps matching TRBD1 (5 bases). The germline CDR1 and CDR2 sequences are DFQATT and SNEGSKA (reference sequence). V was shortened by 0 bases and J by 3 bases, with 15 bases between the two germline ends. This CDR3 has 16 residues. This chain's CDR3 is CSARDRAGRANQPQHF. The CDR3 nucleotides are TGCAGTGCTAGAGATAGGGCAGGGCGGGCCAATCAGCCCCAGCATTTT.

The CDR3 bases are TGCAGTGCTAGTTTCGGCAGGGGAGTCATGGGATCCTACAATGAGCAGTACTTC. It specifies CSASFGRGVMGSYNEQYF. The chain recombines TRBV20-1 with TRBJ2-5; D might be TRBD1 (6 bases). Germline lookup yields CDR1 DFQATT and CDR2 SNEGSKA (reference sequence). This CDR3 contains 18 residues. V was trimmed by 3 bases and J by 11 bases, leaving 34 bases between them.

This clonotype was seen only a few times. CDR3 sequence reads: CASRLIIGQGYEQYF. The CDR3 coding sequence is TGTGCCAGCAGACTCATAATTGGACAGGGCTACGAGCAGTACTTC. V is TRBV6-1 and J is TRBJ2-7; the match to TRBD1 covers 8 bases. V lost 6 bases to trimming and J lost 3 bases; unmatched junction nucleotides: 10. CDR3 length: 15 residues. CDR1 MNHNS and CDR2 SASEGT come from the germline V gene.

J is TRBJ2-7 and V is TRBV3-1; D is ambiguous. Trimming stripped 1 base from V and 0 bases from J, with 7 bases between. CDR1 and CDR2 (germline): LGHDT, YNNKEL (reference sequence). The CDR3 has 14 residues. DNA of the CDR3: TGTGCCAGCAGCCAAGCGGGCCGCTCCTACGAGCAGTACTTC. Protein: CASSQAGRSYEQYF.

The chain couples TRBV10-2 to TRBJ1-6, with no clear D. V was pared by 3 bases and J by 0 bases, with 9 bases between. The CDR3 extends over 16 amino acids. Per the germline V gene, CDR1 is WSHSY and CDR2 is SAAADI. The CDR3 DNA follows: TGCGCCAGCAGTGACAAGGGCAGCTCCTATAATTCACCCCTCCACTTT. Translating it yields CASSDKGSSYNSPLHF.

In this sample, this clonotype turned up many times. V is TRBV7-9 and J is TRBJ2-1; D is unresolved. The CDR3 is 13 residues long. V shed 6 bases and J shed 12 bases, with 18 bases lying between them. Germline V lookup: CDR1 SEHNR, CDR2 FQNEAQ (reference sequence). The CDR3 spells CASSSRTDRVQFF. CDR3 in DNA: TGTGCCAGCAGTTCCCGGACGGATAGAGTGCAGTTCTTC.

This chain connects TRBV5-1 to TRBJ1-2, with 12 bases that match TRBD1. There are 15 residues in the CDR3. Trimming cost V 2 bases and J 9 bases; bases outside gene matches: 8. The germline CDR1 and CDR2 sequences are SGHRS and YFSETQ. CDR3: CASSFWGQGAYCYTF. The CDR3 nucleotides read TGCGCCAGCAGCTTTTGGGGACAGGGGGCTTACTGCTACACCTTC.

This clonotype was seen only a few times. CDR3 nucleotides: TGTGCCAGCAGTACACCGGGACAGGGGGCTGATGGCTACACCTTC. Its protein product is CASSTPGQGADGYTF. This chain uses TRBV27 with TRBJ1-2, with TRBD1 identical over 12 bases. The CDR3 contains 15 residues. Germline loops: CDR1 MNHEY, CDR2 SMNVEV (reference sequence). The junction had 7 bases not matched to a gene; V was cut back by 5 bases and J by 6 bases.

This clonotype was detected only a few times. V usage is TRBV29-1 and J usage is TRBJ2-3; 9 bases fit TRBD2. The CDR3 contains 14 residues. Germline V gives CDR1 SQVTM, CDR2 ANQGSEA. V shed 4 bases, J shed 4 bases, and the junction held 6 bases outside the gene matches. The CDR3 DNA is TGCAGCGTTGTGCATGTAGCGGGAGCAGATACGCAGTATTTT. Protein sequence: CSVVHVAGADTQYF.

This clonotype turned up a few times. The chain uses TRBV6-6 and TRBJ2-5; 9 bases line up with TRBD1. The CDR3 consists of 15 residues. Looked up from germline, CDR1 is MNHNY and CDR2 is SVGAGI (reference sequence). J gave up 5 bases and V 3 bases, and 7 bases lay outside the gene matches. DNA of the CDR3: TGTGCCAGCAGTTATAAACAGGGGGCTGGGGAGACCCAGTACTTC. It codes for CASSYKQGAGETQYF.

This rearrangement joins TRBV30 to TRBJ1-2; D is perhaps TRBD1 (5 bases). Trimming left V 3 bases short and J 2 bases short, with 13 bases between. The CDR3 runs to 14 residues. Germline CDR1 GTSNPN, CDR2 SVGIG (reference sequence). The CDR3 sequence: CAWSRIGENYGYTF. For the CDR3, the DNA is TGTGCCTGGAGCCGAATAGGGGAGAACTATGGCTACACCTTC.

This clonotype came up many times. V is TRBV12-3 or TRBV12-4 and J is TRBJ2-1; 7 bases fit TRBD2. This CDR3 has 15 residues. The ends lost 6 bases at V and 2 bases at J; junction bases unmatched: 7. For the CDR3, the DNA is TGTGCCAGCAGGCGGGCTAGCGGAACCTACAATGAGCAGTTCTTC. It codes for CASRRASGTYNEQFF.

As for this clonotype: The junction and the germline gene differ at one end; a read error may be behind it. V and J are TRBV4-1 and TRBJ2-3; possibly TRBD1 for D (6 bases). The CDR3 length is 15 residues. Germline lookup yields CDR1 MGHRA and CDR2 YSYEKL. CDR3 nucleotides: TGCGCCATCAGCCACTCCAGGGGCCGGACAGATACGCAGTATTTT. This encodes CAISHSRGRTDTQYF.

A few counts support this clonotype. The V and J genes are TRBV9 and TRBJ1-2, with a possible D match to TRBD1 (5 bases). The germline V and J ends were trimmed by 4 bases and 4 bases, with 14 bases remaining between them. CDR3 length equals 14 residues. The germline V gene has CDR1 SGDLS and CDR2 YYNGEE. Written as DNA, the CDR3 is TGTGCCAGCAGCCCCCTGGAAGGGGTCTATGGCTACACCTTC. It is translated as CASSPLEGVYGYTF.

This clonotype showed up just a few times. The rearrangement joins TRBV5-1 to TRBJ2-7; no definite D call. The CDR3 runs to 13 residues. V was pared by 2 bases and J by 2 bases, with 8 bases between. Germline CDR1 is SGHRS and CDR2 is YFSETQ. The CDR3 region is CASSFNGPYEQYF. DNA for the CDR3: TGCGCCAGCAGCTTTAACGGACCCTACGAGCAGTACTTC.